The clone carrying this T cell receptor beta chain was detected only once. Antigen: not known. This sample is part of a study of T cells in Graves' hyperthyroidism and ophthalmopathy. Study-wide results and caveats: Ophthalmopathy and stable hyperthyroidism were told apart by a 13 V-J model. Blood also showed most of the thyroid clonotypes that were expanded above 0.001.

Patients having uncontrolled infection, another autoimmune disease, pregnancy or lactation were not included. Amplification targeted TCR beta CDR3 regions from RNA transcripts. TCR CDR3 regions were first amplified by RT-PCR with HTBI primers. TCRdb used MiXCR to reprocess the multiplex PCR reads, holding one entry per CDR3 protein. This table has 600,000 to 700,000 distinct CDR3 sequences, less than 45% appearing once. The sequenced material came from peripheral blood or thyroid tissue (not recorded which). The origin of this receptor is an adult man with Graves' disease, either hyperthyroidism or ophthalmopathy (not recorded which).

The CDR3 sequence: CASSPGDRADSPLHF. In DNA form, the CDR3 reads TGTGCCAGCAGCCCGGGGGACAGGGCTGATTCACCCCTCCACTTT. The chain links TRBV7-6 to TRBJ1-6; 9 bases agree with TRBD1. Unmatched junction bases numbered 7, after V lost 5 bases and J lost 8 bases. The germline gives CDR1 SGHVS, CDR2 FNYEAQ. The CDR3 runs 15 residues.